Listed here is a single TCR beta chain. Seattle enrolled patients during active infection and tracked them longitudinally. As originally analysed: Nucleated cell counts were estimated from reference gene primer amplification. Produced via immunoSEQ multiplex PCR; TCRdb's table is partial and in-frame only. D and trimming were read from the DNA, whereas the V and J calls and clone size are those reported in that table. The sample lists around 150,000 clones; approximately 93% were seen once. CDR3 length: 13 residues. V was trimmed by 5 bases and J by 5 bases, leaving 12 bases between them. CDR1 is LNHDA and CDR2 is SQIVND in the germline V gene (reference sequence). The source of the sample is a study of blood T cell repertoires in COVID-19. About the research overall: The origin of the acute and convalescent COVID-19 samples was the United States, Italy and Spain. T cells, B-cell-depleted T cells, or PBMCs supplied cDNA or gDNA.

The V gene is TRBV19, the J gene TRBJ2-5; possibly TRBD2 for D (5 bases). The specimen was peripheral blood. The receptor comes from an older woman with COVID-19, enrolled during active disease. CDR3 amino acids: CASSYGNYETQYF. CDR3 nucleotide sequence: TGTGCCAGTAGTTACGGGAATTACGAGACCCAGTACTTC.